Each of the 10 T cell receptor beta chains below was sequenced from the same sample in a study of blood T cell repertoires in COVID-19 (dated by TCRdb to the early 2020s). The library was built by means of the immunoSEQ multiplex PCR assay. Sourced from immuneACCESS, this table was stored by TCRdb with only in-frame sequences that have V and J called. A share of the clones is absent; for the studies checked, an unresolved V gene accounts for under half, and the remainder has no known explanation. A total of over 130,000 clones appear in this sample, over 75% of them only once. The ten top clones hold about 11% of the sample. The sample taken for sequencing was peripheral blood. The receptor source for this set is a man in his sixties with active or convalescent COVID-19.

The chain employs TRBV27 and TRBJ2-3; 11 bases are shared with TRBD2. The trim removed 1 base at V and 2 bases at J, leaving 8 bases unmatched. The germline V gene has CDR1 MNHEY and CDR2 SMNVEV (reference sequence). The CDR3 runs 18 residues. The CDR3 bases are TGTGCCAGCAGTTTATATTGGGCTAGCGGGAGGATCACAGATACGCAGTATTTT. Amino acid sequence: CASSLYWASGRITDTQYF.

V and J are TRBV5-1 and TRBJ1-4; a possible D gene is TRBD1 (6 bases). Trimming removed 1 base at V and 8 bases at J, with 24 bases between. There are 18 residues in the CDR3. Germline values: CDR1 SGHRS, CDR2 YFSETQ. The CDR3 DNA reads as TGCGCCAGCAGCTTGTCTTATTTCTCGGCCAGGGGCAGCGAAAAACTGTTTTTT. Its protein is CASSLSYFSARGSEKLFF.

This clone showed up just once. V gene TRBV5-6 combines with J gene TRBJ2-1; 8 nucleotides align to TRBD2. The CDR3 contains 13 residues. The germline V gene encodes CDR1 SGHDT and CDR2 YYEEEE. The trim removed 8 bases at V and 8 bases at J, leaving 9 bases unmatched. CDR3 in DNA: TGTGCCAGTTGTAGCGGGAACCGGGATGAGCAGTTCTTC. Protein product: CASCSGNRDEQFF.

The chain combines TRBV12-3 or TRBV12-4 with TRBJ1-5, with TRBD1 identical over 8 bases. This CDR3 is built from 12 residues. The J segment lost 6 bases and the V segment lost 5 bases, leaving 0 bases of the junction unmatched. The CDR3 is CASSGQGQPQHF. Here the CDR3 DNA reads TGTGCCAGCAGTGGACAGGGTCAGCCCCAGCATTTT.

The V and J genes are TRBV5-1 and TRBJ2-7; TRBD2 is a possible D gene (5 bases). Germline CDR1 SGHRS, CDR2 YFSETQ. The germline V and J ends were trimmed by 4 bases and 0 bases, with 23 bases remaining between them. The CDR3 has 18 amino acids. The CDR3 nucleotides are TGCGCCAGCAGCCCGGCGAGGGTCGGCGGAGATAACTCCTACGAGCAGTACTTC. It encodes CASSPARVGGDNSYEQYF. Full variable domain (remainder filled in from reference TRBV5-1 and TRBJ2-7): KAGVTQTPRYLIKTRGQQVTLSCSPISGHRSVSWYQQTPGQGLQFLFEYFSETQRNKGNFPGRFSGRQFSNSRSEMNVSTLELGDSALYLCASSPARVGGDNSYEQYFGPGTRLTVT.

This chain links TRBV7-9 with TRBJ2-1; TRBD2 aligns across 11 bases. The CDR3 runs to 15 residues. Looked up from germline, CDR1 is SEHNR and CDR2 is FQNEAQ (reference sequence). V lost 4 bases, J lost 5 bases, and 4 bases stayed unmatched. The CDR3 loop is CASSSGLAADNEQFF. CDR3 bases: TGTGCCAGCAGCTCGGGACTAGCGGCCGACAATGAGCAGTTCTTC.

J is TRBJ1-1 and V is TRBV6-5; TRBD1 matches 7 bases. The CDR3 contains 14 residues. The V and J ends lost 6 bases and 0 bases, in that order; junction bases with no gene match: 4. Germline V gives CDR1 MNHEY, CDR2 SVGAGI. This CDR3 is CASRLTGMNTEAFF. The CDR3 nucleotides are TGTGCCAGCAGACTGACAGGGATGAACACTGAAGCTTTCTTT.

The CDR3 nucleotides are TGTGCCAGCAGTGGGACAGGGGGTAATCAGCCCCAGCATTTT. Translated: CASSGTGGNQPQHF. The chain links TRBV25-1 to TRBJ1-5; TRBD1 matches at 10 bases. V lost 4 bases to trimming and J lost 4 bases; unmatched junction nucleotides: 1. There are 14 residues in the CDR3. Germline CDR1 is MGHDK and CDR2 is SYGVNS. The complete variable domain, with remaining parts taken from reference TRBV25-1 and TRBJ1-5, reads EADIYQTPRYLVIGTGKKITLECSQTMGHDKMYWYQQDPGMELHLIHYSYGVNSTEKGDLSSESTVSRIRTEHFPLTLESARPSHTSQYLCASSGTGGNQPQHFGDGTRLSIL.

This chain connects TRBV5-6 to TRBJ2-7; no clear D gene. V was shortened by 4 bases and J by 0 bases, with 11 bases between the two germline ends. Germline V gene data show CDR1 as SGHDT and CDR2 as YYEEEE. CDR3 length equals 14 residues. The CDR3 reads CASSPHSNSYEQYF. The CDR3 DNA reads as TGTGCCAGCAGCCCCCATAGCAACTCCTACGAGCAGTACTTC.

The chain employs TRBV11-3 and TRBJ2-7; tentatively, D is TRBD1 (5 bases). The ends were cut back, 4 bases at V and 0 bases at J, with 13 bases in the middle. There are 15 residues in the CDR3. Germline V gives CDR1 SGHNT, CDR2 YENEEA. In DNA form, the CDR3 reads TGTGCCAGCAGCTCTGGACACGTTAGCTCCTACGAGCAGTACTTC. Protein sequence: CASSSGHVSSYEQYF.